This TCR beta chain was captured in a study of blood T cell repertoires in COVID-19. Turning to the study itself: Samples representing acute and convalescent COVID-19 were sourced from the United States, Italy and Spain. From T cells, B-cell-depleted T cells, or PBMCs came the material, which was cDNA or gDNA.

Authors' processing steps: Reference gene primers were amplified, and this amplification served to estimate nucleated cell counts. The protocol was immunoSEQ multiplex PCR, while the TCRdb copy is restricted to in-frame clones and leaves out a portion. V and J calls and clone size follow that table, whereas D and trimming were derived from the DNA. The table records roughly 150,000 clones, roughly 84% of them present only once. V lost 4 bases to trimming and J lost 0 bases, with 14 bases between them. CDR3 length: 16 amino acids. Germline CDR1 and CDR2: SGDLS and YYNGEE. The sequence came from a woman aged 45-65 years with acute or convalescent COVID-19. The sample consisted of peripheral blood. This chain joins TRBV9 and TRBJ1-5; possible D gene TRBD1, 5 bases. The CDR3 is CASSSGHPYSNQPQHF. The CDR3 DNA follows: TGTGCCAGCAGCAGTGGACACCCTTATAGCAATCAGCCCCAGCATTTT.